The following is a TCR beta chain sequence with its context. Its antigen is as yet unknown. The entry originates in a study of cytomegalovirus exposure and HLA in healthy donors. Findings of the study overall: Indistinguishable V segments such as TRBV6-2 and TRBV6-3 were excluded.

PCR involved 60 Vbeta and 13 Jbeta primers. Sequenced by immunoSEQ multiplex PCR; TCRdb stores in-frame clones only, minus some. This table holds 200,000 or so clones, 80% to 85% found once. This CDR3 is 15 amino acids long. V dropped 3 bases and J dropped 3; count of bases not matched to a gene: 3. Per the germline V gene, CDR1 is SEHNR and CDR2 is FQNEAQ (reference sequence). The V call is TRBV7-9, the J call TRBJ2-3; 10 bases fit TRBD1. The specimen sequenced was PBMCs. This receptor was identified in a woman in her forties or fifties in good health and CMV-seropositive. The CDR3 DNA reads as TGTGCCAGCAGCTTTGGGACAGGGGCTACAGATACGCAGTATTTT. It translates to CASSFGTGATDTQYF.